The clone carrying this TCR beta chain was seen only once. Antigen: not known. The record originates from a study of CD8+ T cells in alopecia areata. Background on the study: Treatment comprised oral tofacitinib, 5 to 10 mg twice daily, in treated patients.

Study-level findings and limits: Clonality exceeded that of normal scalp in lesional scalp, most notably in alopecia totalis/universalis.

Regarding treatment: oral pan-JAK inhibitor, 5-10 mg twice daily. Germline CDR1 GTSNPN, CDR2 SVGIG (reference sequence). Losses at the gene ends were 4 bases for V and 4 bases for J; bases not matched to a gene: 1. The CDR3 totals 13 residues. Reverse transcribed after extraction, RNA yielded cDNA as the sequencing template. Assay: immunoSEQ multiplex PCR; the TCRdb copy retains only in-frame clones and omits some. This table has roughly 210,000 clones, roughly 44% appearing once. Sequencing was performed on CD4+ T cells sorted from blood, taken between weeks 36 and 40, from a patient treated with tofacitinib. This chain connects TRBV30 to TRBJ2-3; TRBD2 matches 11 bases. This receptor was identified in a human donor with alopecia areata. The CDR3 DNA follows: TGTGCCTGGAATAGCGGGAGGGCAGATACGCAGTATTTT. Its protein product is CAWNSGRADTQYF.